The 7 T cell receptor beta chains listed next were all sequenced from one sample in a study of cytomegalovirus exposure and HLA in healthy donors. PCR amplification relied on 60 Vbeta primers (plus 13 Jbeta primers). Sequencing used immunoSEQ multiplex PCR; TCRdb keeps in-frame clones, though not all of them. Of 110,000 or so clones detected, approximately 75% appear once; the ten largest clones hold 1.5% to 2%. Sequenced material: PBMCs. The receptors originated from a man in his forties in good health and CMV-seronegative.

In DNA form, the CDR3 reads TGTGCCAGCAGCCTATCAGGGGGACAGGGGGCTCAGCAGTACTTC. Residues: CASSLSGGQGAQQYF. This rearrangement joins TRBV7-3 to TRBJ2-7; 12 bases match TRBD1. Germline trimming cut 5 bases from V and 8 bases from J; bases unmatched to any gene: 10. The CDR3 has 15 residues. CDR1 and CDR2 from the germline V gene are SGHTA and FQGTGA.

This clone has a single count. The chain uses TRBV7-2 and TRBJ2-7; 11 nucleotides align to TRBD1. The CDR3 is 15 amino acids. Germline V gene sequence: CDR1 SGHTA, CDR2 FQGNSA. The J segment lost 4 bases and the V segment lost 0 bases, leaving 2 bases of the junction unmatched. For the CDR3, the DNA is TGTGCCAGCAGCTTAGCTGGACAGGGGGCGTACGAGCAGTACTTC. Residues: CASSLAGQGAYEQYF.

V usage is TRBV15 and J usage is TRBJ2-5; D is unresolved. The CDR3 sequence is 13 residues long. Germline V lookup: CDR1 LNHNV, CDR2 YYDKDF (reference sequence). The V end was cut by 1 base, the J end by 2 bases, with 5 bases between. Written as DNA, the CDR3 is TGTGCCACCAGCAGAGGGCAGCAAGAGACCCAGTACTTC. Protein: CATSRGQQETQYF.

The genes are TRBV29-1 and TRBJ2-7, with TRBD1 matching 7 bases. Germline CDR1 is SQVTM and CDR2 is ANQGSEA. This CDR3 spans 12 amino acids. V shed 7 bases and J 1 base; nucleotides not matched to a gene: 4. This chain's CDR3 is CSARDSSYEQYF. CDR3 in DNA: TGCAGCGCCCGGGACAGTTCCTACGAGCAGTACTTC.

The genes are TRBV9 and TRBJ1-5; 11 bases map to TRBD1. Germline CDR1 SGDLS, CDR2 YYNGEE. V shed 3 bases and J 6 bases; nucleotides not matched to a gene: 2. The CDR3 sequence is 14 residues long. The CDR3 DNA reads TGTGCCAGCAGCGGGACAGGGGGCCTTCAGCCCCAGCATTTT. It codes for CASSGTGGLQPQHF.

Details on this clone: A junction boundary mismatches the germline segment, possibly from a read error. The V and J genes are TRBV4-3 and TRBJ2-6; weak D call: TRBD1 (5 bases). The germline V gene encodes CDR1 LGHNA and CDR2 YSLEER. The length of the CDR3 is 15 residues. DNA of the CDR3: TGCGCCAGCGGGGCCAGATTATCTGGGGCCAACGGCCTGACTTTC. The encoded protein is CASGARLSGANGLTF.

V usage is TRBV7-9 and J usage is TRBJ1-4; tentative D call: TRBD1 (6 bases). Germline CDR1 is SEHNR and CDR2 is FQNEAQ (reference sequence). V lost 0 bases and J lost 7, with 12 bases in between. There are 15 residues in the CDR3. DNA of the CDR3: TGTGCCAGCAGCTTAGCGGCGGGGGCGACTGAAAAACTGTTTTTT. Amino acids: CASSLAAGATEKLFF.